This is a list of T cell receptor beta chains from one sample in a study of shared clonotypes between healthy human individuals. Using immunoSEQ multiplex PCR, the repertoire was profiled, and TCRdb retains in-frame clones only, with some absent. Here the sample spans around 2.1 million clones, under 95% being singletons. Material: naive CD8+ T cells from PBMCs. The receptors were gathered from a man aged 18 to 30 in good health. Some clones in this sample may be carry-over from other donors' samples. The CDR3 runs from the conserved cysteine through the conserved F or W. D genes are given only for firm matches. Not every row has a clone size; where given, it reads once, few, many or a size class.

cdr3_nt: TGTGCCAGCAGCGTCCAATTGGAGGCCGGCACCGGGGAGCTGTTTTTT
cdr3_aa: CASSVQLEAGTGELFF
j_call: TRBJ2-2
d_call: -
v_call: TRBV9
clone_size: -

cdr3_nt: TGTGCCAGCAGTTTGGGGCAGGCAGGGACGGCTCAGCCCCAGCATTTT
cdr3_aa: CASSLGQAGTAQPQHF
j_call: TRBJ1-5
d_call: -
v_call: TRBV2
clone_size: -

cdr3_nt: TGTGCCATCAGTGAGTCAGGCACTGAAGCTTTCTTT
cdr3_aa: CAISESGTEAFF
j_call: TRBJ1-1
d_call: -
v_call: TRBV10-3
clone_size: once

cdr3_nt: TGCGCCAGCAGTGGGAGGAATTCCTACGAGCAGTACTTC
cdr3_aa: CASSGRNSYEQYF
j_call: TRBJ2-7
d_call: -
v_call: TRBV10-2
clone_size: -

cdr3_nt: TGTGCCGGACAGGGGGAGCTCACTGGGGCCAACGTCCTGACTTTC
cdr3_aa: CAGQGELTGANVLTF
j_call: TRBJ2-6
d_call: TRBD1
v_call: TRBV30
clone_size: -

cdr3_nt: TGTGCCTCCAATCCGGGGGGAAACACCATATATTTT
cdr3_aa: CASNPGGNTIYF
j_call: TRBJ1-3
d_call: -
v_call: TRBV30
clone_size: -

cdr3_nt: TGTGCCAGCAGTCCAGGGGGCATAGTCACAGATACGCAGTATTTT
cdr3_aa: CASSPGGIVTDTQYF
j_call: TRBJ2-3
d_call: TRBD1
v_call: TRBV6-5
clone_size: -

cdr3_nt: TGTGCCAGCAGCATATTAGACGGTGCCTACGAGCAGTACTTC
cdr3_aa: CASSILDGAYEQYF
j_call: TRBJ2-7
d_call: -
v_call: TRBV7-9
clone_size: -

cdr3_nt: TGCAGCGTTGAAGCAACAGGGAGCTCCTACGAGCAGTACTTC
cdr3_aa: CSVEATGSSYEQYF
j_call: TRBJ2-7
d_call: -
v_call: TRBV29-1
clone_size: once

cdr3_nt: TGTGCCAGCTCACCCGGACTAGCGGGGGACAGTTCGTATGAGCAGTTCTTC
cdr3_aa: CASSPGLAGDSSYEQFF
j_call: TRBJ2-1
d_call: TRBD2
v_call: TRBV18
clone_size: -

cdr3_nt: TGTGCCAGTAGTAGGGATATTGCACCGACCTCCTACAATGAGCAGTTCTTC
cdr3_aa: CASSRDIAPTSYNEQFF
j_call: TRBJ2-1
d_call: -
v_call: TRBV19
clone_size: -

cdr3_nt: TGTGCCAGTGGGAGGGCCTTCGAGCAGTACTTC
cdr3_aa: CASGRAFEQYF
j_call: TRBJ2-7
d_call: TRBD2
v_call: TRBV11-2
clone_size: -

cdr3_nt: TGTGCCGGGAGGGACAGGGCCAGCTACGAGCAGTACTTC
cdr3_aa: CAGRDRASYEQYF
j_call: TRBJ2-7
d_call: TRBD1
v_call: TRBV2
clone_size: -

cdr3_nt: TGTGCCAGCAGTAAGATAGCAGTCTACACCTTC
cdr3_aa: CASSKIAVYTF
j_call: TRBJ1-2
d_call: -
v_call: TRBV7-9
clone_size: -

cdr3_nt: TGTGCCAGCAGCCGACTAGCGGTTAACACAGATACGCAGTATTTT
cdr3_aa: CASSRLAVNTDTQYF
j_call: TRBJ2-3
d_call: TRBD2
v_call: TRBV28
clone_size: -

cdr3_nt: TGTGCCAGCAGTTTCTTCAGCTTAGCGGATACGCAGTATTTT
cdr3_aa: CASSFFSLADTQYF
j_call: TRBJ2-3
d_call: -
v_call: TRBV28
clone_size: -

cdr3_nt: TGTGCCAGCAGCCAAGTCGTGAGCGCTGAAGCTTTCTTT
cdr3_aa: CASSQVVSAEAFF
j_call: TRBJ1-1
d_call: -
v_call: TRBV14
clone_size: -

cdr3_nt: TGTGCCAGCAGGGAGCGAGAGAACACTGAAGCTTTCTTT
cdr3_aa: CASRERENTEAFF
j_call: TRBJ1-1
d_call: -
v_call: TRBV11-2
clone_size: -

cdr3_nt: TGCGCCAGCAGCTTGGCGGGCGCTAGCTGGGTCTTC
cdr3_aa: CASSLAGASWVF
j_call: TRBJ2-1
d_call: -
v_call: TRBV5-1
clone_size: once

cdr3_nt: TGTGCCAGCAGCGCCCGACGGACAGGGGTTTACGAGCAGTACTTC
cdr3_aa: CASSARRTGVYEQYF
j_call: TRBJ2-7
d_call: TRBD1
v_call: TRBV5-8
clone_size: -

cdr3_nt: TGTGCCAGCAGTTTAGACTGGGACTCCTCCTACGAGCAGTACTTC
cdr3_aa: CASSLDWDSSYEQYF
j_call: TRBJ2-7
d_call: -
v_call: TRBV27
clone_size: -

cdr3_nt: TGTGCCATTGAGCGGGACACCGGGGAGCTGTTTTTT
cdr3_aa: CAIERDTGELFF
j_call: TRBJ2-2
d_call: -
v_call: TRBV10-3
clone_size: -

cdr3_nt: TGTGCCAGCAGCGGTGCAAATGAAAAACTGTTTTTT
cdr3_aa: CASSGANEKLFF
j_call: TRBJ1-4
d_call: -
v_call: TRBV21-1
clone_size: -

cdr3_nt: TGTGCCAGCAGCCGAAGAGGTCAGCCCCAGCATTTT
cdr3_aa: CASSRRGQPQHF
j_call: TRBJ1-5
d_call: -
v_call: TRBV7-9
clone_size: -

cdr3_nt: TGTGCCAGCAGCTTGGACAGCCTACTCACAGATACGCAGTATTTT
cdr3_aa: CASSLDSLLTDTQYF
j_call: TRBJ2-3
d_call: -
v_call: TRBV7-6
clone_size: -

cdr3_nt: TGTGCCAGCAGTTTAACAGGGGCGTATAGCAATCAGCCCCAGCATTTT
cdr3_aa: CASSLTGAYSNQPQHF
j_call: TRBJ1-5
d_call: TRBD1
v_call: TRBV27
clone_size: -

cdr3_nt: TGTGCCAGCAGTTTAGATGGGGGACTAGGCGGCTACGAGCAGTACTTC
cdr3_aa: CASSLDGGLGGYEQYF
j_call: TRBJ2-7
d_call: TRBD2
v_call: TRBV27
clone_size: -

cdr3_nt: TGTGCCAGCAGCATCCGAAGACAGGGGGGGGACCCTGGGGCCAACGTCCTGACTTTC
cdr3_aa: CASSIRRQGGDPGANVLTF
j_call: TRBJ2-6
d_call: -
v_call: TRBV21-1
clone_size: -

cdr3_nt: TGTGCCAGCAGCAAAGTATTCAAGCGGGAGTCCTCGGATACGCAGTATTTT
cdr3_aa: CASSKVFKRESSDTQYF
j_call: TRBJ2-3
d_call: -
v_call: TRBV21-1
clone_size: -

cdr3_nt: TGCGCCAGCAGCCACGCGAGCTCCTACAATGAGCAGTTCTTC
cdr3_aa: CASSHASSYNEQFF
j_call: TRBJ2-1
d_call: -
v_call: TRBV4-1
clone_size: -

cdr3_nt: TGTGCCAGCAGGGGGGACAGAGGGCCTAACTATGGCTACACCTTC
cdr3_aa: CASRGDRGPNYGYTF
j_call: TRBJ1-2
d_call: TRBD1
v_call: TRBV9
clone_size: -

cdr3_nt: TGTGCCAGCAGCCCCGGGACTAGCGGGACCCCACAACAGTATTTT
cdr3_aa: CASSPGTSGTPQQYF
j_call: TRBJ2-3
d_call: TRBD2
v_call: TRBV7-6
clone_size: -

cdr3_nt: TGTGCCAGCAGTGCCGGACTTAACTACGAGCAGTACTTC
cdr3_aa: CASSAGLNYEQYF
j_call: TRBJ2-7
d_call: -
v_call: TRBV27
clone_size: -

cdr3_nt: TGTGCCAGCAGCCCGTACCGGGACAGGGGGCTCAGCAATCAGCCCCAGCATTTT
cdr3_aa: CASSPYRDRGLSNQPQHF
j_call: TRBJ1-5
d_call: TRBD1
v_call: TRBV7-8
clone_size: -

cdr3_nt: TGTGCCAGCAGCGCGCTAGTAGTGGACACTGAAGCTTTCTTT
cdr3_aa: CASSALVVDTEAFF
j_call: TRBJ1-1
d_call: -
v_call: TRBV5-8
clone_size: once

cdr3_nt: TGTGCCAGCGGGACCGGGAATGAGCAGTTCTTC
cdr3_aa: CASGTGNEQFF
j_call: TRBJ2-1
d_call: -
v_call: TRBV6-6
clone_size: -

cdr3_nt: TGTGCCAGCAGCTTTTTACTAGCGGGGGCCCATGAGCAGTTCTTC
cdr3_aa: CASSFLLAGAHEQFF
j_call: TRBJ2-1
d_call: TRBD2
v_call: TRBV13
clone_size: -

cdr3_nt: TGTGCCAGCAGCTCCTTCCAGGGCGTCGACGAGCAGTACTTC
cdr3_aa: CASSSFQGVDEQYF
j_call: TRBJ2-7
d_call: -
v_call: TRBV5-8
clone_size: -

cdr3_nt: TGCGCCAGCAGCTTGAGGACAGCGGGGAACACTGAAGCTTTCTTT
cdr3_aa: CASSLRTAGNTEAFF
j_call: TRBJ1-1
d_call: -
v_call: TRBV5-1
clone_size: -

cdr3_nt: TGCGCCAGCAGCCAAGGGACTAGCGGGACTTCCGAGCAGTACTTC
cdr3_aa: CASSQGTSGTSEQYF
j_call: TRBJ2-7
d_call: TRBD2
v_call: TRBV4-3
clone_size: -

cdr3_nt: TGCGCCAGCAGCCAAGGCTCAGGGAGCTCCTACAATGAGCAGTTCTTC
cdr3_aa: CASSQGSGSSYNEQFF
j_call: TRBJ2-1
d_call: -
v_call: TRBV4-1
clone_size: -

cdr3_nt: TGTGCCAGCAGCCAAGAGACCCGAGCTGAAAAACTGTTTTTT
cdr3_aa: CASSQETRAEKLFF
j_call: TRBJ1-4
d_call: -
v_call: TRBV11-2
clone_size: few

cdr3_nt: TGTGCCAGCAGTTTAAGGCCCCCTTTGGCTAACCAGCCCCAGCATTTT
cdr3_aa: CASSLRPPLANQPQHF
j_call: TRBJ1-5
d_call: -
v_call: TRBV27
clone_size: -

cdr3_nt: TGTGCCAGCAGTTTTGGGGGTGGACGAAACAATGAGCAGTTCTTC
cdr3_aa: CASSFGGGRNNEQFF
j_call: TRBJ2-1
d_call: -
v_call: TRBV27
clone_size: -

cdr3_nt: TGTGCCAGCAGCGTAGCTAGGACAGGGGTGAACACCGGGGAGCTGTTTTTT
cdr3_aa: CASSVARTGVNTGELFF
j_call: TRBJ2-2
d_call: TRBD1
v_call: TRBV9
clone_size: few

cdr3_nt: TGTGCTAGTGCCACCTACGAGCAGTACTTC
cdr3_aa: CASATYEQYF
j_call: TRBJ2-7
d_call: -
v_call: TRBV12-5
clone_size: -

cdr3_nt: TGTGCCAGCAGCGATGATAGCGGGATAACAGATACGCAGTATTTT
cdr3_aa: CASSDDSGITDTQYF
j_call: TRBJ2-3
d_call: TRBD2
v_call: TRBV9
clone_size: once

cdr3_nt: TGTGCCAGCTCCGAGGGGACTACCCTTTACAATGAGCAGTTCTTC
cdr3_aa: CASSEGTTLYNEQFF
j_call: TRBJ2-1
d_call: TRBD2
v_call: TRBV25-1
clone_size: -

cdr3_nt: TGTGCCATCAGTGAGGGTGCCTACAATGAGCAGTTCTTC
cdr3_aa: CAISEGAYNEQFF
j_call: TRBJ2-1
d_call: -
v_call: TRBV10-3
clone_size: few

cdr3_nt: TGTGCCAGCAGTCACCCCAACGGGCGGGATCCCTACGAGCAGTACTTC
cdr3_aa: CASSHPNGRDPYEQYF
j_call: TRBJ2-7
d_call: -
v_call: TRBV5-6
clone_size: -

cdr3_nt: TGTGCCCCCGATAGGACAGGGACGAACACCGGGGAGCTGTTTTTT
cdr3_aa: CAPDRTGTNTGELFF
j_call: TRBJ2-2
d_call: TRBD1
v_call: TRBV6-1
clone_size: -

cdr3_nt: TGTGCCATCAGTGAGTCGCGGTACCAAGAGACCCAGTACTTC
cdr3_aa: CAISESRYQETQYF
j_call: TRBJ2-5
d_call: -
v_call: TRBV10-3
clone_size: -

cdr3_nt: TGTGCCAGCAGTTCTAGGGACCCGGGACTAGCGGCACCCTACGAGCAGTACTTC
cdr3_aa: CASSSRDPGLAAPYEQYF
j_call: TRBJ2-7
d_call: TRBD2
v_call: TRBV11-2
clone_size: -

cdr3_nt: TGTGCCAGCAGCCATACAGGGGGCGCATTCTACGAGCAGTACTTC
cdr3_aa: CASSHTGGAFYEQYF
j_call: TRBJ2-7
d_call: TRBD1
v_call: TRBV11-2
clone_size: -

cdr3_nt: TGTGCCAGCAGCCCGACTAGCGGAATCTACAATGAGCAGTTCTTC
cdr3_aa: CASSPTSGIYNEQFF
j_call: TRBJ2-1
d_call: TRBD2
v_call: TRBV9
clone_size: -

cdr3_nt: TGTGCCAGCAGCTTGGATGCCGGTACTGGGGCCAACGTCCTGACTTTC
cdr3_aa: CASSLDAGTGANVLTF
j_call: TRBJ2-6
d_call: -
v_call: TRBV5-5
clone_size: -

cdr3_nt: TGTGCCAGCAGGGAGAGATGGGACACTGAAGCTTTCTTT
cdr3_aa: CASRERWDTEAFF
j_call: TRBJ1-1
d_call: -
v_call: TRBV2
clone_size: -

cdr3_nt: TGTGCCACCAGCAGATCGATCGCCCTGGCAACTAATGAAAAACTGTTTTTT
cdr3_aa: CATSRSIALATNEKLFF
j_call: TRBJ1-4
d_call: -
v_call: TRBV15
clone_size: -

cdr3_nt: TGTGCCAGCAGTTTATACGGACAGGCCCCCAACTACGAGCAGTACTTC
cdr3_aa: CASSLYGQAPNYEQYF
j_call: TRBJ2-7
d_call: TRBD1
v_call: TRBV28
clone_size: -